This TCR beta chain was documented in a study of T cells after yellow fever vaccination. TCRdb reprocessed the 5' RACE reads via MiXCR and lists one record per CDR3 protein. The sample yields 610,000 or so distinct CDR3 sequences, roughly an eighth seen once. V was shortened by 5 bases and J by 1 base, with 12 bases between the two germline ends. Germline V gene sequence: CDR1 LGHDT, CDR2 YNNKEL (reference sequence). The CDR3 sequence is 14 residues long. Only one count was recorded for this clonotype. This TCR was recovered from a man aged 25 to 40 who received the YFV17D yellow fever vaccine. Sequenced material: PBMCs, taken on the day of the yellow fever booster vaccination. V and J are TRBV3-1 and TRBJ2-7; tentative D call: TRBD2 (5 bases). As DNA, the CDR3 is TGTGCCAGCAGCACCGGGATAGGGTCCTACGAGCAGTACTTC. Protein product: CASSTGIGSYEQYF.